This T cell receptor beta chain was identified in a study of molecular identifiers for immune sequencing clone quantification. CD8+CD4-CCR7+CD45RA+ sorting gave the naive CD8 T cells. In TCRdb, the PCR reads were re-called with MiXCR into one record per CDR3 protein. The data show a few hundred thousand distinct CDR3 sequences, with around 21% seen just once and 0.7% to 0.95% held by the top ten. The CDR3 covers 15 residues. Germline CDR1 reads LGHNA; CDR2 reads YSLEER. Turning to this clonotype: Its specificity is not known. The junction does not match germline at one end; this may be a read error.

Study-wide findings and caveats: Spike-in Jurkat TCR RNA from a single cell reportedly registered among about 1 million naive cells.

The sequenced sample consisted of naive CD8+ T cells from blood, with Jurkat cell RNA spiked in. Indicated subset: FACS-sorted CD8+CD4-CCR7+CD45RA+ naive T cells. This chain links TRBV4-3 with TRBJ2-7, with 9 nucleotides matching TRBD2. The receptor was derived from a human donor in good health. Some libraries in this study had Jurkat cell RNA spiked in. Here the CDR3 reads CASGQDASGVYEQYF. The CDR3 DNA follows: TGCGCCAGCGGCCAAGATGCTAGCGGGGTGTACGAGCAGTACTTC.